Below are 25 T cell receptor beta chains sequenced from a single sample in a study of post-analysis software for immune sequencing data. Study-wide results and limits: Patients showed TRBV5-6, TRBV5-1 and TRBV20-1 among five TRBV segments more frequent than in controls.

Antigen specificity for these receptors is unknown. cDNA libraries of TCR beta carried unique molecular identifiers. From the PCR reads, TCRdb called clonotypes with MiXCR, one entry per CDR3 protein. The sample contains roughly 800,000 distinct CDR3 sequences, about half of which appear only once. Specimen: blood. The receptor source for this set is a girl between 5 and 17 years old with multiple sclerosis.

The gene calls are TRBV6-2 or TRBV6-3 and TRBJ2-7; 7 nucleotides align to TRBD1. The junction had 13 bases not matched to a gene; V was cut back by 5 bases and J by 6 bases. Germline CDR1 MNHEY, CDR2 SVGEGT. The CDR3 contains 15 residues. For the CDR3, the DNA is TGTGCCAGCAGTGACCGAACGCAGGGGGTCAGCGAGCAGTACTTC. Its protein is CASSDRTQGVSEQYF.

This clonotype was seen more than once but under ten times. This chain links TRBV20-1 with TRBJ2-1; D is ambiguous. The germline CDR1 and CDR2 sequences are DFQATT and SNEGSKA (reference sequence). V lost 6 bases to trimming and J lost 0 bases, with 15 bases between them. There are 15 residues in the CDR3. The CDR3 sequence is CSAISRGGSYNEQFF. The CDR3 DNA follows: TGCAGTGCCATCAGTAGAGGTGGCTCCTACAATGAGCAGTTCTTC.

The chain couples TRBV18 to TRBJ1-5, with D maybe TRBD1 (6 bases). The germline V and J ends were trimmed by 5 bases and 6 bases, with 17 bases remaining between them. CDR1 and CDR2 from the germline V gene are KGHSH and LQKENI. The length of the CDR3 is 15 residues. For the CDR3, the DNA is TGTGCCAGCTCAGAAGGTCAGGGGAGTAGTCAGCCCCAGCATTTT. It codes for CASSEGQGSSQPQHF.

This clonotype was detected a few times. The CDR3 spells CASSFYLAYEQYF. The CDR3 DNA reads TGTGCCAGCAGCTTCTACCTAGCCTACGAGCAGTACTTC. J is TRBJ2-7 and V is TRBV5-6; D remains unclear. Trimming took off 2 bases at V and 2 bases at J, with 8 bases between the two ends. CDR3 length equals 13 residues. Germline V lookup: CDR1 SGHDT, CDR2 YYEEEE.

The chain links TRBV11-2 to TRBJ2-5, with D possibly TRBD2 on 6 matching bases. Deletions cut 2 bases from V and 4 bases from J, with 20 bases between. Germline-derived CDR1 and CDR2 are SGHAT and FQNNGV. CDR3 length: 17 amino acids. DNA for the CDR3: TGTGCCAGCAGCTTAACTGGGACTCGTCACGCCCTAGAGACCCAGTACTTC. Translating gives CASSLTGTRHALETQYF.

CDR3 in amino acids: CASSIPGRLTQYF. CDR3 nucleotides: TGTGCCAGTAGTATCCCCGGGAGACTAACGCAGTATTTT. The chain joins TRBV19 to TRBJ2-3, with a weak D call TRBD2 (6 bases). Germline values: CDR1 LNHDA, CDR2 SQIVND (reference sequence). The CDR3 sequence is 13 residues long. The V end was cut by 3 bases, the J end by 9 bases, with 13 bases between.

This clonotype was seen a handful of times. The CDR3 region has the DNA TGCAGTGCTAGACGGGTGAGCTCCTACAATGAGCAGTTCTTC. Amino acids: CSARRVSSYNEQFF. The chain couples TRBV20-1 to TRBJ2-1; D gene ambiguous. Trimming stripped 2 bases from V and 0 bases from J, with 8 bases between. Germline CDR1 reads DFQATT; CDR2 reads SNEGSKA (reference sequence). There are 14 residues in the CDR3.

J is TRBJ2-2 and V is TRBV28; D might be TRBD1 or TRBD2, each matching 6 bases. The CDR3 runs to 12 residues. The ends were cut back, 6 bases at V and 8 bases at J, with 10 bases in the middle. Germline V gene data show CDR1 as MDHEN and CDR2 as SYDVKM. CDR3 protein: CASRQGRGELFF. CDR3 sequence (DNA): TGTGCCAGCAGGCAGGGGAGGGGGGAGCTGTTTTTT.

The CDR3 nucleotides are TGTGCCAGCAGCTTCGCGGCGCATTCGTACGAGCAGTACTTC. Amino acids: CASSFAAHSYEQYF. J is TRBJ2-5 and V is TRBV27; D is unresolved. The DNA end lines up better with TRBJ2-7; the J call may be wrong. Germline V gene lookup returns CDR1 MNHEY and CDR2 SMNVEV (reference sequence). This CDR3 spans 14 amino acids.

The chain uses TRBV15 and TRBJ2-3, with no clear D. There are 13 residues in the CDR3. Germline lookup yields CDR1 LNHNV and CDR2 YYDKDF (reference sequence). Trimming removed 0 bases from V and 3 bases from J, with 4 bases in between. CDR3 coding DNA: TGTGCCACCAGCAGAGATTGGACAGATACGCAGTATTTT. This codes for CATSRDWTDTQYF. Supplemented by reference TRBV15 and TRBJ2-3, the full variable domain reads DAMVIQNPRYQVTQFGKPVTLSCSQTLNHNVMYWYQQKSSQAPKLLFHYYDKDFNNEADTPDNFQSRRPNTSFCFLDIRSPGLGDTAMYLCATSRDWTDTQYFGPGTRLTVL.

The rearrangement joins TRBV7-2 to TRBJ2-5, with a possible D match to TRBD1 (5 bases). CDR1 is SGHTA, CDR2 FQGNSA, per germline. The V end lost 4 bases, the J end lost 5 bases, and 11 bases lay between the germline ends. The CDR3 is 13 residues long. The CDR3: CASSWGPEETQYF. The CDR3 nucleotides read TGTGCCAGCAGCTGGGGCCCCGAGGAGACCCAGTACTTC.

A note on this clonotype: Germline is not matched at one junction end, which may reflect a read error. V and J are TRBV5-1 and TRBJ2-1; 8 nucleotides agree with TRBD2. CDR1 is SGHRS and CDR2 is YFSETQ in the germline V gene. This CDR3 comprises 15 residues. CDR3 in DNA: TGCACCAGCAGCGGGGACGGGAGGGCGGACAATGAGCAGTTCTTC. Translation: CTSSGDGRADNEQFF.

This chain links TRBV6-2 or TRBV6-3 with TRBJ2-6; no clear D gene. Germline V CDR1 and CDR2: MNHEY, SVGEGT. With 10 bases removed from V and 6 bases from J, the gap between germline ends came to 10 bases. The CDR3 spans 12 residues. CDR3 nucleotide sequence: TGTGCCACTTCGATGGAGGCCAACGTCCTGACTTTC. Encoded protein: CATSMEANVLTF.

This chain joins TRBV12-5 and TRBJ2-5; D may be TRBD1 or TRBD2 (5 bases each). V shed 0 bases and J shed 5 bases, with 10 bases lying between them. The germline gives CDR1 LGHNT, CDR2 FRNRAP. The CDR3 has 14 amino acids. The CDR3 protein is CASGLVRDEETQYF. The CDR3 DNA follows: TGTGCTAGTGGTTTGGTACGGGACGAGGAGACCCAGTACTTC.

This clonotype occurred a few times. The chain carries TRBV5-1 and TRBJ2-3; 13 bases are a match to TRBD2. The CDR3 runs to 19 residues. Germline V gene data show CDR1 as SGHRS and CDR2 as YFSETQ. The trim removed 4 bases at V and 7 bases at J, leaving 18 bases unmatched. Here the CDR3 reads CASSPGLAGKGLTRNTQYF. CDR3 DNA sequence: TGCGCCAGCAGCCCGGGACTAGCGGGAAAGGGCCTAACCCGAAATACGCAGTATTTT.

V usage is TRBV5-5 and J usage is TRBJ2-3; 13 nucleotides align to TRBD2. Germline V lookup: CDR1 SGHKS, CDR2 YYEKEE (reference sequence). Trimming removed 1 base from V and 0 bases from J; junction bases left unmatched: 5. This CDR3 has 18 residues. The CDR3 loop reads CASSLFGTSGISTDTQYF. Here the CDR3 DNA reads TGTGCCAGCAGCTTGTTTGGGACTAGCGGGATTAGCACAGATACGCAGTATTTT.

This clonotype was counted only a few times. The V gene is TRBV3-1, the J gene TRBJ2-7; no reliable D call. This CDR3 is built from 13 residues. Trimming left V 1 base short and J 2 bases short, with 6 bases between. CDR1 is LGHDT and CDR2 is YNNKEL in the germline V gene (reference sequence). The CDR3 is CASSQGGPYEQYF. The CDR3 nucleotides read TGTGCCAGCAGCCAAGGAGGACCCTACGAGCAGTACTTC.

The chain carries TRBV7-8 and TRBJ1-2, with D unresolved. The CDR3 sequence is 14 residues long. The germline V gene has CDR1 SGHVS and CDR2 FQNEAQ. Between the trimmed V and J ends, which lost 3 bases and 0 bases, there was a span of 8 bases. The CDR3 sequence: CASSFTESNYGYTF. CDR3 coding DNA: TGTGCCAGCAGCTTCACGGAGTCTAACTATGGCTACACCTTC.

The rearrangement links TRBV9 to TRBJ2-7; 7 nucleotides agree with TRBD1. CDR3 length: 14 amino acids. V shed 0 bases and J 5 bases; nucleotides not matched to a gene: 5. Germline V gene sequence: CDR1 SGDLS, CDR2 YYNGEE. In nucleotides, the CDR3 is TGTGCCAGCAGCGTAGGGACAGGCGTCCACGAGCAGTACTTC. It codes for CASSVGTGVHEQYF.

Concerning this clonotype: The junction departs from the called germline gene at one end, perhaps through a read error. The CDR3 is CTSSVRGGEQFF. DNA of the CDR3: TGTACCAGCAGCGTTCGTGGGGGTGAGCAGTTCTTC. The rearrangement uses TRBV9 and TRBJ2-1; D possibly uses TRBD1 or TRBD2 (5 bases each). The CDR3 spans 12 residues. CDR1 and CDR2 (germline): SGDLS, YYNGEE. The full variable domain, rest sourced from reference TRBV9 and TRBJ2-1, is DSGVTQTPKHLITATGQRVTLRCSPRSGDLSVYWYQQSLDQGLQFLIQYYNGEERAKGNILERFSAQQFPDLHSELNLSSLELGDSALYFCTSSVRGGEQFFGPGTRLTVL.

The rearrangement uses TRBV11-2 and TRBJ2-1; 12 nucleotides match TRBD2. CDR3 length: 15 amino acids. Germline lookup yields CDR1 SGHAT and CDR2 FQNNGV. J gave up 8 bases and V 2 bases, and 4 bases lay outside the gene matches. CDR3 protein: CASSLLAGGVDEQFF. DNA for the CDR3: TGTGCCAGCAGCTTACTAGCGGGAGGGGTGGATGAGCAGTTCTTC.

This clonotype has just a few counts. V is TRBV20-1 and J is TRBJ2-7, with 10 bases that match TRBD2. In germline, CDR1 is DFQATT, CDR2 SNEGSKA (reference sequence). The CDR3 consists of 14 residues. Unmatched junction bases numbered 4, after V lost 2 bases and J lost 3 bases. The CDR3 region is CSARPSGSIYEQYF. The CDR3 DNA reads as TGCAGTGCTAGACCTAGCGGGAGTATCTACGAGCAGTACTTC.

The genes are TRBV5-1 and TRBJ2-1; 7 bases line up with TRBD1. Germline CDR1 and CDR2: SGHRS and YFSETQ. With 4 bases clipped from V and 4 bases from J, the junction kept 8 bases outside the gene matches. CDR3 length: 15 residues. The CDR3 DNA reads as TGCGCCAGCAGCCCGCCGGGGACAGCTTACAATGAGCAGTTCTTC. Its translation: CASSPPGTAYNEQFF.

The genes are TRBV5-1 and TRBJ1-2; D may be TRBD1 (5 bases). Per the germline V gene, CDR1 is SGHRS and CDR2 is YFSETQ. The CDR3 totals 14 residues. Trimming pared 2 bases from V and 0 bases from J, leaving 8 bases between. CDR3 nucleotides: TGCGCCAGCAGCTTTGACAGATCTAACTATGGCTACACCTTC. Its translation is CASSFDRSNYGYTF.

The chain joins TRBV7-9 to TRBJ1-6, with 7 positions matching TRBD1. Germline lookup yields CDR1 SEHNR and CDR2 FQNEAQ (reference sequence). CDR3 size: 15 residues. Unmatched junction bases numbered 9, after V lost 5 bases and J lost 8 bases. The CDR3 is CASSPTDRTYSPLHF. The CDR3 coding sequence is TGTGCCAGCAGCCCGACGGACAGGACTTATTCACCCCTCCACTTT.